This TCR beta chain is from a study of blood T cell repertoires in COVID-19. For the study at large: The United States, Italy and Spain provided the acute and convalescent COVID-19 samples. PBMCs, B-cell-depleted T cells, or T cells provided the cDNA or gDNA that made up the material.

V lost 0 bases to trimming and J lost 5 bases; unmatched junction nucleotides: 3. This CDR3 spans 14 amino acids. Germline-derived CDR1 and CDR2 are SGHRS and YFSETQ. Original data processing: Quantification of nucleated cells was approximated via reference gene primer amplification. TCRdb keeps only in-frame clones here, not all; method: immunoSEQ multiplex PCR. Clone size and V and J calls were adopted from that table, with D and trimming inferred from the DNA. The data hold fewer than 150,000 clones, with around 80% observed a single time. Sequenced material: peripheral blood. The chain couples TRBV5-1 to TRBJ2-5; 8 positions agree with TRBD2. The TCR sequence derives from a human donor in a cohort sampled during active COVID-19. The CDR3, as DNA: TGCGCCAGCAGCTTGGAAAGCGGGGGTGAGACCCAGTACTTC. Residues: CASSLESGGETQYF.